Sequencing of this T cell receptor beta chain was carried out in a study of human T cells and chemical hapten exposure. For the study at large: In the sensitization step, 2% DPC was placed on 2 cm by 2 cm of upper inner arm skin. Whole-study findings and limits: Each of the donors had alopecia, so their immune responses may not resemble those of healthy people.

This CDR3 has 13 amino acids. The germline V gene encodes CDR1 DFQATT and CDR2 SNEGSKA (reference sequence). The J segment lost 7 bases and the V segment lost 3 bases, leaving 2 bases of the junction unmatched. TCRdb re-derived calls from the RACE reads in MiXCR, one entry per CDR3 protein. This table has a few hundred thousand distinct CDR3 sequences, over 7.5% appearing once. The time point denotes: pre-sensitization, week 0. Regarding treatment: therapeutic diphenylcyclopropenone sensitization with weekly scalp DPC. This clonotype was seen repeatedly, ten times or more. What it binds is unknown. The TCR was taken from a man between 18 and 29 years old with alopecia areata. Some clones in this sample may be carry-over from other donors' samples. Sequences were derived from whole blood, sampled in connection with sensitization to the hapten diphenylcyclopropenone (DPC). V usage is TRBV20-1 and J usage is TRBJ1-4; TRBD1 aligns across 10 bases. The CDR3: CSASDRGREKLFF. The CDR3 DNA reads TGCAGTGCTAGTGACAGGGGGCGTGAAAAACTGTTTTTT.